Below are 19 T cell receptor beta chains sequenced from a single sample in a study of metastatic and nonmetastatic thyroid tumors. Not a single patient had been given any form of treatment at any point before undergoing thyroid surgery. MiXCR re-clonotyped the PCR reads for TCRdb. Here the sample spans about 82,000 clones, around 12% being singletons. What was sequenced was tumor tissue. Receptors were obtained from a female donor with papillary thyroid cancer or a benign thyroid nodule (not recorded which). Some clones in this sample may be carry-over from other donors' samples.

This clone came up a few times. The rearrangement joins TRBV28 to TRBJ1-2; possible D gene TRBD1, 5 bases. CDR3 length equals 14 residues. Germline V gene data show CDR1 as MDHEN and CDR2 as SYDVKM. The V end was cut by 4 bases, the J end by 5 bases, with 14 bases between. This chain's CDR3 is CASSSSGTSYGYTF. The CDR3 DNA reads TGTGCCAGCAGTTCCTCCGGGACGAGTTATGGCTACACCTTC.

This clone turned up a few times. This may stem from a read error, because a much larger clone lies one nucleotide away. V gene TRBV28 combines with J gene TRBJ2-5, with a tentative D call TRBD1 (5 bases). Germline CDR1 is MDHEN and CDR2 is SYDVKM. The CDR3 is 15 residues long. CDR3 loop: CAGSLPGRARETQYF. The CDR3 DNA is TGTGCCGGCAGTTTACCCGGCAGGGCAAGGGAGACCCAGTACTTC.

This clone was recorded at least ten times. The chain carries TRBV11-3 and TRBJ1-2; 8 bases map to TRBD1. Germline values: CDR1 SGHNT, CDR2 YENEEA. Trimming at V came to 5 bases and at J to 5 bases, leaving 4 bases not matched to a gene. There are 13 residues in the CDR3. This CDR3 is CASSPGQDYGYTF. The DNA of the CDR3 is TGTGCCAGCAGCCCGGGACAGGATTATGGCTACACCTTC.

There are many counts of this clone. The rearrangement links TRBV5-1 to TRBJ2-3; D not resolved. V lost 1 base and J 5 bases, leaving 14 bases between the germline ends. This CDR3 comprises 15 residues. Germline V gives CDR1 SGHRS, CDR2 YFSETQ. CDR3 sequence (DNA): TGCGCCAGCAGCTTGTCCCCAGGCCAAGGAGATACGCAGTATTTT. This translates into CASSLSPGQGDTQYF.

Details on this clone: A read error is possible here, since a much larger clone lies one base away. The rearrangement joins TRBV9 to TRBJ1-6, with a possible D match to TRBD1 (5 bases). The CDR3 spans 14 residues. CDR1 is SGDLS, CDR2 YYNGEE, per germline. The CDR3 here is CANSGRDSNSPLHF. In DNA form, the CDR3 reads TGTGCCAACAGCGGAAGGGACTCTAATTCACCCCTCCACTTT.

This clone was detected many times. The chain has TRBV27 and TRBJ1-2, with 9 nucleotides matching TRBD1. Unmatched junction bases numbered 7, after V lost 4 bases and J lost 13 bases. The germline V gene has CDR1 MNHEY and CDR2 SMNVEV (reference sequence). The CDR3 loop spans 12 amino acids. The CDR3 sequence: CASSSTGGVSTF. The CDR3 DNA reads TGTGCCAGCAGTTCGACAGGGGGTGTCTCCACCTTC.

In its sample, this clone was seen many times. The genes are TRBV20-1 and TRBJ2-1; D is undetermined. From germline, CDR1 is DFQATT and CDR2 SNEGSKA (reference sequence). The CDR3 contains 14 residues. V shed 2 bases and J shed 4 bases, with 12 bases lying between them. CDR3 sequence reads: CSARSSYGYNEQFF. CDR3 bases: TGCAGTGCTAGATCCTCATACGGGTACAATGAGCAGTTCTTC.

This clone showed up many times. The V call is TRBV6-1, the J call TRBJ1-2, with 8 bases fitting TRBD1. Germline V gene data show CDR1 as MNHNS and CDR2 as SASEGT. The junction had 8 bases not matched to a gene; V was cut back by 6 bases and J by 5 bases. This CDR3 region has 14 residues. CDR3 in amino acids: CASSPGTGRYGYTF. The CDR3 DNA follows: TGTGCCAGCAGCCCCGGGACAGGAAGGTATGGCTACACCTTC.

Concerning this clone: A much larger clonotype is one base distant, so this may be a read error. The chain joins TRBV28 to TRBJ2-5, with no clear D. V was cut by 6 bases and J by 4 bases, with 15 bases left in between. There are 14 residues in the CDR3. Germline loops: CDR1 MDHEN, CDR2 SYDVKM. The CDR3 sequence: CASRGRASVETQYF. The CDR3 DNA sequence: TGTGCCAGCAGAGGCCGAGCCAGTGTAGAGACCCAGTACTTC.

This clone was seen ten or more times. This sequence joins TRBV7-8 and TRBJ2-1; D uncertain. The CDR3 is made up of 14 amino acids. Germline V gene sequence: CDR1 SGHVS, CDR2 FQNEAQ. V lost 1 base, J lost 8 bases, and 12 bases lay in between. In nucleotides, the CDR3 is TGTGCCAGCAGCTTAGACTTGACAATTTATGAGCAGTTCTTC. Protein sequence: CASSLDLTIYEQFF.

This clone showed up many times. The sample contains more than one DNA sequence encoding this CDR3. The V call is TRBV9, the J call TRBJ1-2, with TRBD1 matching 7 bases. The CDR3 length is 14 residues. V lost 0 bases and J lost 4; bases outside the gene matches: 3. The V gene's germline CDR1 is SGDLS and CDR2 YYNGEE. The CDR3: CASSVGQGSYGYTF. The CDR3 DNA reads TGTGCCAGCAGCGTAGGACAGGGAAGCTATGGCTACACCTTC.

This clone has just one count. CDR3 DNA: TGTGCCAGCAGTTATAGGACGTCAAGGTTCGCTGGTCAGCCCCAGCATTTT. Protein sequence: CASSYRTSRFAGQPQHF. The chain joins TRBV6-2 or TRBV6-3 to TRBJ1-5; D remains unclear. The V and J ends lost 3 bases and 6 bases respectively, with 21 bases between them. The CDR3 is made up of 17 amino acids. Per germline, CDR1 MNHEY and CDR2 SVGEGT.

This clone was counted ten times or more. The CDR3 nucleotides are TGTGCCAGCAGCTTGTTACGGTGGGCCCCGATCTCTGGGGCCAACGTCCTGACTTTC. Translated, it gives CASSLLRWAPISGANVLTF. The genes are TRBV5-4 and TRBJ2-6; D gene uncertain. Trimming cost V 1 base and J 0 bases, with 17 bases left between them. The CDR3 loop spans 19 amino acids. CDR1 and CDR2 from the germline V gene are SGHNT and YYREEE (reference sequence). The full variable domain, completed using reference TRBV5-4 and TRBJ2-6, is ETGVTQSPTHLIKTRGQQVTLRCSSQSGHNTVSWYQQALGQGPQFIFQYYREEENGRGNFPPRFSGLQFPNYSSELNVNALELDDSALYLCASSLLRWAPISGANVLTFGAGSRLTVL.

This clone was found a few times. This may be a read error: a much more frequent sequence differs by one nucleotide. The chain joins TRBV12-3 or TRBV12-4 to TRBJ2-3, with D hard to call. This CDR3 spans 13 amino acids. V was clipped by 5 bases and J by 4 bases, with 10 bases between them. DNA for the CDR3: TGTGCCAGCAGTACCGATCAGCCAGATACGCAGTATTTT. Encoded protein: CASSTDQPDTQYF.

This clone was observed at least ten times. V is TRBV6-1 and J is TRBJ2-3; TRBD2 matches 12 bases. Germline V CDR1 and CDR2: MNHNS, SASEGT. V shed 6 bases, J shed 6 bases, and the junction held 4 bases outside the gene matches. CDR3 size: 14 residues. The CDR3 loop is CASRGLAGLDTQYF. The CDR3 DNA reads TGTGCCAGCAGAGGACTAGCGGGATTGGATACGCAGTATTTT.

This clone has ten or more counts. The chain uses TRBV5-4 and TRBJ2-7; possibly TRBD1 for D (6 bases). CDR1 and CDR2 from the germline V gene are SGHNT and YYREEE (reference sequence). The length of the CDR3 is 13 residues. The ends were cut back, 4 bases at V and 2 bases at J, with 10 bases in the middle. Here the CDR3 DNA reads TGTGCCAGCAGCGGCGGACAGACCTACGAGCAGTACTTC. Residues: CASSGGQTYEQYF.

As for this clone: Being one base from a much bigger clone, this may be a read error. The V gene is TRBV15, the J gene TRBJ2-5; TRBD1 agrees at 10 bases. The junction had 7 bases not matched to a gene; V was cut back by 7 bases and J by 2 bases. The germline V gene encodes CDR1 LNHNV and CDR2 YYDKDF (reference sequence). The CDR3 spans 15 residues. CDR3 residues: CATILRDRGQETQYF. Here the CDR3 DNA reads TGTGCCACCATCCTCCGGGACAGGGGACAAGAGACCCAGTACTTC.

This clone was recorded many times. The CDR3 sequence: CASSFSSNTEAFF. For the CDR3, the DNA is TGTGCCAGCAGCTTCTCCTCGAACACTGAAGCTTTCTTT. V usage is TRBV11-3 and J usage is TRBJ1-1; the D is unclear. CDR1 is SGHNT and CDR2 is YENEEA in the germline V gene. The V end lost 3 bases, the J end lost 1 base, and 6 bases lay between the germline ends. CDR3 size: 13 residues.

This clone came up many times. The chain couples TRBV20-1 to TRBJ1-2; D might be TRBD1 (6 bases). This CDR3 is 13 amino acids long. Germline V gene data show CDR1 as DFQATT and CDR2 as SNEGSKA (reference sequence). V was pared by 1 base and J by 2 bases, with 8 bases between. The CDR3 is CSARGTANYGYTF. The CDR3 DNA reads TGCAGTGCTAGAGGGACAGCGAACTATGGCTACACCTTC.